The 21 T cell receptor beta chains below were found in one sample sequenced in a study of T cell clonality in common variable immunodeficiency (dated by TCRdb to about 2015). Antigen specificity for these receptors is unknown. The paper's findings and limits, for the study overall: Fewer deletions and N-nucleotide insertions were reportedly observed in CVID TCRbeta sequences, and highly modified clones with 13 or more V deletions were reportedly absent from CVID TCRbeta sequences.

Libraries were constructed by the immunoSEQ multiplex PCR assay. TCRdb retrieved this table from immuneACCESS and kept in-frame rearrangements only. Not all clones are present; in checked studies, unresolved V genes account for under half, and no reason is known for the remainder. This sample was tabulated with around 19,000 clones, among which there are no singletons. The top ten constitute over 6.5% of the sample. Material for sequencing was peripheral blood mononuclear cells. These receptors were obtained from a human donor with common variable immunodeficiency.

This clone was seen at least ten times. The covered CDR3 bases are TGCGCCAGCAACCCCAGGGAACCGCCTTATGGC. It yields the protein CASNPREPPYG. The full CDR3 protein is CASNPREPPYGYTF. The chain links TRBV23-1 to TRBJ1-2; TRBD1 might be the D (5 bases). Read data end 3 residues before the CDR3 end; the end is taken from the germline J gene. TRBV23-1 is given ORF status, its function remaining uncertain. The CDR3 spans 14 residues. V lost 7 bases to trimming and J lost 5 bases, with 17 bases between them.

In this sample, this clone turned up many times. The read stops 3 residues short of the end of the CDR3; the missing end is completed from the germline J gene. The chain is built from TRBV18 and TRBJ2-7; 11 bases are a match to TRBD2. This CDR3 has 15 amino acids. The germline V gene has CDR1 KGHSH and CDR2 LQKENI. V lost 3 bases to trimming and J lost 3 bases; unmatched junction nucleotides: 4. The CDR3 sequence: CASSPPGTSGYEQYF. The sequenced part of the CDR3 DNA is TGTGCCAGCTCACCCCCAGGGACTAGCGGCTACGAG.

In its sample, this clone was seen a few times. The read terminates 3 residues before the CDR3 end, so the remaining end is supplied by the germline J gene. V and J are TRBV5-5 and TRBJ1-1; no clear D. Trimming left V 2 bases short and J 3 bases short, with 8 bases between. The CDR3 has 13 amino acids. Germline loops: CDR1 SGHKS, CDR2 YYEKEE (reference sequence). This CDR3 is CASSFSGHTEAFF. The part of the CDR3 DNA that was read is TGTGCCAGCAGCTTTTCTGGCCACACTGAA.

This clone was observed a handful of times. Read sequence stops 3 residues before the CDR3 end, and the germline J gene provides the missing end. V gene TRBV2 combines with J gene TRBJ2-7, with unresolved D. Germline V lookup: CDR1 SNHLY, CDR2 FYNNEI. The V and J ends lost 4 bases and 2 bases respectively, with 6 bases between them. The CDR3 is 12 amino acids. The sequenced part of the CDR3 DNA is TGTGCCAGCAGTGTTTCCGCCTACGAG. Protein: CASSVSAYE. The full CDR3 is CASSVSAYEQYF.

This clone was recorded a few times. Relative to the germline gene, one junction end is altered; a read error may explain this. The covered CDR3 bases are TGTGCTAGCAGCGGAGGGCCCGACAGGCAAGAGACC. This translates into CASSGGPDRQET. The whole CDR3 region reads CASSGGPDRQETQYF. The chain is built from TRBV7-7 and TRBJ2-5; D possibly matches TRBD1 or TRBD2 (6 bases each). The CDR3 end is not reached by the read, which stops 3 residues before it; the germline J gene fills it in. The CDR3 totals 15 residues. CDR1 and CDR2 (germline): SSHAT, FNYEAQ (reference sequence). Full variable domain (outside the CDR3, taken from reference TRBV7-7 and TRBJ2-5): GAGVSQSPRYKVTKRGQDVTLRCDPISSHATLYWYQQALGQGPEFLTYFNYEAQPDKSGLPSDRFSAERPEGSISTLTIQRTEQRDSAMYRCASSGGPDRQETQYFGPGTRLLVL.

This clone occurred many times. Read sequence stops 3 residues before the CDR3 end, and the germline J gene provides the missing end. V and J are TRBV5-1 and TRBJ1-2; D is unresolved. Germline CDR1 SGHRS, CDR2 YFSETQ. The CDR3 spans 14 residues. The V end lost 5 bases, the J end lost 0 bases, and 11 bases lay between the germline ends. Incomplete CDR3 DNA: TGCGCCAGCAGTCCAGCGTCATCTAACTATGGC. This translates into CASSPASSNYG. The full CDR3 reads CASSPASSNYGYTF.

Remarks on this clone: The CDR3 end lies 3 residues beyond the end of the read and is filled in from the germline J gene. This chain uses TRBV19 with TRBJ1-5; 8 positions match TRBD1. The V gene's germline CDR1 is LNHDA and CDR2 SQIVND (reference sequence). Unmatched junction bases numbered 4, after V lost 6 bases and J lost 3 bases. The CDR3 has 14 residues. Here the CDR3 reads CASSPQGANQPQHF. CDR3 DNA (partial): TGTGCCAGTAGCCCGCAGGGGGCCAATCAGCCC.

This clone has more than one count but fewer than ten. The DNA ends 3 residues before the CDR3 does, and the rest of the CDR3 is filled in from the germline J gene. This chain connects TRBV18 to TRBJ2-7; 7 bases match TRBD1. The CDR3 runs to 17 residues. Germline V gives CDR1 KGHSH, CDR2 LQKENI. V shed 0 bases and J 4 bases; nucleotides not matched to a gene: 12. CDR3 protein: CASSPPRGTGVGYEQYF. The part of the CDR3 DNA that was read is TGTGCCAGCTCACCACCACGTGGCACAGGGGTAGGATACGAG.

Concerning this clone itself: The read stops 3 residues short of the end of the CDR3; the missing end is completed from the germline J gene. The rearrangement uses TRBV30 and TRBJ2-7, with 11 nucleotides matching TRBD2. The CDR3 is 17 residues long. The trim removed 4 bases at V and 4 bases at J, leaving 15 bases unmatched. From germline, CDR1 is GTSNPN and CDR2 SVGIG (reference sequence). Partial CDR3 DNA: TGTGCCTGGACGCCGGGTCTAGCGGGAGGAGTGGGTTACGAG. Its protein is CAWTPGLAGGVGYE. In full, the CDR3 is CAWTPGLAGGVGYEQYF.

At least ten counts were recorded for this clone. The read gets to within 3 residues of the CDR3 end, and the germline J gene fills in the rest. V and J are TRBV2 and TRBJ1-4; 7 bases line up with TRBD1. This CDR3 is built from 13 residues. Germline CDR1 SNHLY, CDR2 FYNNEI. After removal of 6 bases from V and 8 bases from J, the junction contained 6 bases not matched to a gene. Incomplete CDR3 DNA: TGTGCCAGCAGAGACCCACAGGGGGAAAAA. Amino acids: CASRDPQGEK. The CDR3 as a whole reads CASRDPQGEKLFF.

This clone was recorded a few times. The sequenced fragment ends 3 residues before the CDR3 boundary, so the rest is inferred from the germline J gene. The rearrangement links TRBV7-9 to TRBJ1-2; D is unresolved. The V end was cut by 4 bases, the J end by 4 bases, with 10 bases between. CDR1 is SEHNR and CDR2 is FQNEAQ in the germline V gene (reference sequence). The CDR3 has 13 residues. CDR3 loop: CASSSRTVYGYTF. The sequenced part of the CDR3 DNA is TGTGCCAGCAGCTCCCGGACTGTCTATGGC.

As to this clone: The sequenced fragment ends 3 residues before the CDR3 boundary, so the rest is inferred from the germline J gene. This sequence joins TRBV29-1 and TRBJ2-7, with D possibly matching TRBD1 (7 bases). The germline V gene has CDR1 SQVTM and CDR2 ANQGSEA. V was trimmed by 6 bases and J by 2 bases, leaving 17 bases between them. The CDR3 runs to 14 residues. The sequenced part of the CDR3 DNA is TGCAGCGTGGTTCTCCGGGGGACAGCCTACGAG. Translated: CSVVLRGTAYE. The CDR3 as a whole reads CSVVLRGTAYEQYF.

This clone was seen ten or more times. The CDR3 end lies 3 residues beyond the end of the read and is filled in from the germline J gene. V usage is TRBV2 and J usage is TRBJ2-1; 7 bases match TRBD2. The CDR3 runs to 14 residues. Germline V gene sequence: CDR1 SNHLY, CDR2 FYNNEI. V gave up 6 bases and J gave up 0 bases; unmatched junction bases: 2. The sequenced CDR3 bases are TGTGCCAGCAGGGTAGCGGGCTCCTACAATGAG. Its translation is CASRVAGSYNE. The CDR3, in full, reads CASRVAGSYNEQFF.

This clone was seen more than once but under ten times. The read comes to an end 3 residues before the CDR3 does, leaving the germline J gene to fill in the end. This rearrangement joins TRBV2 to TRBJ2-7; 10 bases are a match to TRBD1. J was trimmed by 6 bases and V by 8 bases; bases with no gene match: 10. Germline assignment: CDR1 SNHLY and CDR2 FYNNEI. This CDR3 has 14 residues. This CDR3 reads CASYTSGTGVEQYF. The CDR3 bases that were read are TGTGCCAGCTACACGTCCGGGACAGGGGTCGAG. Full variable domain (missing parts from reference TRBV2 and TRBJ2-7): EPEVTQTPSHQVTQMGQEVILRCVPISNHLYFYWYRQILGQKVEFLVSFYNNEISEKSEIFDDQFSVERPDGSNFTLKIRSTKLEDSAMYFCASYTSGTGVEQYFGPGTRLTVT.

This clone showed up just a few times. The sequenced fragment ends 3 residues before the CDR3 boundary, so the rest is inferred from the germline J gene. The chain is built from TRBV7-9 and TRBJ2-2; a possible D gene is TRBD1 (6 bases). Trimming took 5 bases from V and 5 from J, leaving 15 bases between them. The CDR3 is 15 amino acids. Germline V gene data show CDR1 as SEHNR and CDR2 as FQNEAQ (reference sequence). CDR3 DNA, as far as it was read: TGTGCCAGCAGCCCTCTACAGGGTTTAACCGGGGAG. This sequence encodes CASSPLQGLTGE. The full-length CDR3 reads as CASSPLQGLTGELFF.

This clone has more than one count but fewer than ten. The read terminates 3 residues ahead of where the CDR3 ends, so the germline J gene completes it. This chain links TRBV18 with TRBJ1-1, with a tentative D call TRBD1 (6 bases). Germline-derived CDR1 and CDR2 are KGHSH and LQKENI. The CDR3 sequence is 13 residues long. V lost 4 bases, J lost 1 base, and 7 bases lay in between. This CDR3 reads CASSRGQNTEAFF. The CDR3 DNA, read in part, is TGTGCCAGCTCACGGGGACAGAACACTGAA.

This clone occurred many times. The read finishes 3 residues shy of the CDR3 end, and the germline J gene is used to complete it. V usage is TRBV18 and J usage is TRBJ1-5; tentative D call: TRBD1 (5 bases). This CDR3 has 15 residues. V lost 4 bases and J 2 bases, leaving 12 bases between the germline ends. CDR1 and CDR2 from the germline V gene are KGHSH and LQKENI. CDR3 protein: CASSRGLGGNQPQHF. The sequenced part of the CDR3 DNA is TGTGCCAGCTCACGGGGCCTTGGGGGCAATCAGCCC. Combining the CDR3 with reference TRBV18 and TRBJ1-5 gives the whole variable domain NAGVMQNPRHLVRRRGQEARLRCSPMKGHSHVYWYRQLPEEGLKFMVYLQKENIIDESGMPKERFSAEFPKEGPSILRIQQVVRGDSAAYFCASSRGLGGNQPQHFGDGTRLSIL.

This clone was observed many times. The read gets to within 3 residues of the CDR3 end, and the germline J gene fills in the rest. The chain joins TRBV19 to TRBJ1-2; D is possibly TRBD1 (6 bases). CDR3 length: 14 residues. Germline CDR1 reads LNHDA; CDR2 reads SQIVND (reference sequence). The chain's CDR3 is CASSGGRGASGYTF. CDR3 DNA (partial): TGTGCCAGTAGTGGTGGACGGGGGGCGTCGGGC.

Regarding this clone: The CDR3 goes on 3 residues after the read ends, and that part is filled in from the germline J gene. This chain connects TRBV20-1 to TRBJ2-5; D possibly corresponds to TRBD1 (6 bases). The V end lost 6 bases, the J end lost 2 bases, and 10 bases lay between the germline ends. Per the germline V gene, CDR1 is DFQATT and CDR2 is SNEGSKA (reference sequence). The CDR3 extends over 12 amino acids. CDR3 sequence reads: CSAPGTQETQYF. Incomplete CDR3 DNA: TGCAGTGCACCCGGGACACAAGAGACC.

This clone was counted a few times. From the germline J gene comes the end of the CDR3, since the read stops 3 residues before it. This chain links TRBV29-1 with TRBJ2-7; D not certain. The CDR3 runs 13 residues. V was trimmed by 4 bases and J by 0 bases, leaving 10 bases between them. The germline CDR1 and CDR2 sequences are SQVTM and ANQGSEA. CDR3 residues: CSVGTEYSYEQYF. CDR3 bases read: TGCAGCGTTGGAACAGAATACTCCTACGAG.

There are a few counts of this clone. The read ends 3 residues early relative to the CDR3; the germline J gene fills the gap. The gene calls are TRBV7-9 and TRBJ2-1, with D maybe TRBD1 (5 bases). This CDR3 contains 13 residues. V lost 5 bases to trimming and J lost 4 bases, with 9 bases between them. CDR1 is SEHNR, CDR2 FQNEAQ, per germline (reference sequence). The CDR3 is CASSQTGYNEQFF. The CDR3 DNA, read in part, is TGTGCCAGCAGCCAAACAGGTTACAATGAG.